Included here is one T cell receptor (beta chain) sequence, with context. The protocol was immunoSEQ multiplex PCR, while the TCRdb copy is restricted to in-frame clones and leaves out a portion. The top ten hold roughly 7.5% of the sample, which has 150,000 to 200,000 clones, 83% seen once. The CDR3 totals 11 residues. With 7 bases removed from V and 5 bases from J, the gap between germline ends came to 8 bases. Germline CDR1 is DFQATT and CDR2 is SNEGSKA (reference sequence). The source of the sample is a study of blood T cell repertoires in COVID-19. The chain employs TRBV20-1 and TRBJ1-4, with TRBD1 as a possible D gene (6 bases). The clonotype comes from a woman in her 70s with COVID-19, enrolled during active disease. The sequencing sample was made of peripheral blood. The CDR3 reads CSGTENEKLFF. The CDR3, as DNA: TGCAGTGGGACAGAGAATGAAAAACTGTTTTTT.